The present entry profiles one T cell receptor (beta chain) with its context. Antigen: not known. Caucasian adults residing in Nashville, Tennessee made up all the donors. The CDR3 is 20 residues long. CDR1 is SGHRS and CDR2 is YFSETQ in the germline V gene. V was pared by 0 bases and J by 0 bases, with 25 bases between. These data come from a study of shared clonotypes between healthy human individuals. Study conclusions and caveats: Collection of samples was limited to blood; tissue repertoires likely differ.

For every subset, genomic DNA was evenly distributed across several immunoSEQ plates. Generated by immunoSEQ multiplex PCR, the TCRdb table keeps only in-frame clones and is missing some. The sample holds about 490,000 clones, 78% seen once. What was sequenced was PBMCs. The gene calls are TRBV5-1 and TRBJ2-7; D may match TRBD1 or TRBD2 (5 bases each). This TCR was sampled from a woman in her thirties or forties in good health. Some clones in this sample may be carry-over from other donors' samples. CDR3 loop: CASSLGLLGTGTPFSYEQYF. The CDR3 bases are TGCGCCAGCAGCTTGGGGCTACTGGGAACCGGGACCCCATTCTCCTACGAGCAGTACTTC.